This section outlines one T cell receptor (beta chain) sequence together with its context. The data were obtained in a study of blood T cell repertoires in COVID-19. Whole-study context: COVID-19 samples from acute and convalescent phases originated in the United States, Italy and Spain. PBMCs, B-cell-depleted T cells, or T cells were the source of the cDNA or gDNA that made up the material.

The V and J ends lost 5 bases and 4 bases, in that order; junction bases with no gene match: 6. The CDR3 covers 16 residues. Germline CDR1 is SGHTA and CDR2 is FQGNSA. Profiling relied on immunoSEQ multiplex PCR, and the TCRdb table lists in-frame clones only, not all of them. The top ten clones hold roughly a sixth of a sample with 95,000 or so clones, approximately 87% of them seen once. This sequence joins TRBV7-2 and TRBJ2-2; 11 bases fit TRBD2. The sequence came from a human donor in a cohort sampled during active COVID-19. The specimen sequenced was peripheral blood. CDR3 amino acids: CASSLQTSGITGELFF. The CDR3 DNA reads as TGTGCCAGCAGCCTCCAGACTAGCGGGATCACCGGGGAGCTGTTTTTT.